The text below deals with one T cell receptor (beta chain). V was pared by 1 base and J by 5 bases, with 8 bases of the junction left unmatched. Germline V gene data show CDR1 as SGHTA and CDR2 as FQGTGA. The CDR3 covers 17 residues. The data are from a study of shared T cell receptors in the human thymus. The data were produced by immunoSEQ multiplex PCR, yet TCRdb's version contains in-frame clones alone and is incomplete. The data contain hundreds of thousands of clones, 85% to 95% of them singletons. The sequencing input was thymocytes. The TCR sequence derives from a human donor. The J gene is TRBJ2-1, the V gene TRBV7-3; 10 nucleotides align to TRBD2. As DNA, the CDR3 is TGTGCCAGCAGCTTAAGGTTGTGGCTAGCGGGAGACAATGAGCAGTTCTTC. Translation gives CASSLRLWLAGDNEQFF.